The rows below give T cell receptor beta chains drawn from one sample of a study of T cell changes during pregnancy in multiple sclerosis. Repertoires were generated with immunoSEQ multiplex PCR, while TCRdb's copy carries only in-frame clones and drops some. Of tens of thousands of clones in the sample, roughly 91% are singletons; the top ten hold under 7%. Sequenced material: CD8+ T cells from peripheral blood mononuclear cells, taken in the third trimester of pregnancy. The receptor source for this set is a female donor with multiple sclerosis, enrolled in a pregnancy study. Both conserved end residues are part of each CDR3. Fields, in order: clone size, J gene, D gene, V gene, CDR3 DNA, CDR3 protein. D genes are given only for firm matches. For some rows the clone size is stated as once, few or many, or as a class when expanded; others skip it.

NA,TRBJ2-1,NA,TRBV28,TGTGCCAGCAGTTTATCTAGTAATGAGCAGTTCTTC,CASSLSSNEQFF
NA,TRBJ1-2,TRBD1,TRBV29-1,TGCAGCGCTAAACCCGAGGGGGACAGGGAAGGCTACACCTTC,CSAKPEGDREGYTF
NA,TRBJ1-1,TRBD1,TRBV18,TGTGCCAGCTCACCGGACAGGGATGATAGCTGGAATGAAGCTTTCTTT,CASSPDRDDSWNEAFF
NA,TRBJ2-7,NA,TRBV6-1,TGTGCCAGCAGTGAAGCTCGGCCAGGGACCTACGAGCAGTACTTC,CASSEARPGTYEQYF
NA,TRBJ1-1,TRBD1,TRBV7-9,TGTGCCAGCAGCACTCTACAGGGGGTGCCAATGAACACTGAAGCTTTCTTT,CASSTLQGVPMNTEAFF
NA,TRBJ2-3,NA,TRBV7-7,TGTGCCAGCAGCCCGGGGGAGTTGGATACGCAGTATTTT,CASSPGELDTQYF
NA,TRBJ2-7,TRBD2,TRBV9,TGTGCCAGCAGCTTTAGCGGGAGCGCCTACGAGCAGTACTTC,CASSFSGSAYEQYF
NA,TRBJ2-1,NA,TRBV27,TGTGCCAGCAGTTTATCGGTTGCCGGTTACAATGAGCAGTTCTTC,CASSLSVAGYNEQFF
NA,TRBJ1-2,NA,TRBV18,TGTGCCAGCTCACCGGGTAGCGGGGTACTTTATGGCTACACCTTC,CASSPGSGVLYGYTF
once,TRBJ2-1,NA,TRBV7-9,TGTGCCAGCAGCCCCGCCGCTAGCTCCTACAATGAGCAGTTCTTC,CASSPAASSYNEQFF
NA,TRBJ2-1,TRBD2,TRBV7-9,TGTGCCAGCAGACGGACTAGCGTTCCCTACAATGAGCAGTTCTTC,CASRRTSVPYNEQFF
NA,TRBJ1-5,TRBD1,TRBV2,TGTGCCAGCAGTGTACGCTTGGACAGGGGTCCTTATAGCAATCAGCCCCAGCATTTT,CASSVRLDRGPYSNQPQHF
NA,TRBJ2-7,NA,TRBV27,TGTGCCAGCAGCACAGGGGGGTGGAGGGAGGGGAGTGAGCAGTACTTC,CASSTGGWREGSEQYF
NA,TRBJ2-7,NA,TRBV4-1,TGCGCCAGCAGCTCCTCTAGAGGTCCCTACGAGCAGTACTTC,CASSSSRGPYEQYF
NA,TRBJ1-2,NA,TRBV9,TGTGCCAGCAGCGTAGGGGGGGGGCCGGTCTATGGCTACACCTTC,CASSVGGGPVYGYTF
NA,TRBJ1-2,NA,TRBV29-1,TGCAGCGTTCGGGTGGAGAGCGGCTACACCTTC,CSVRVESGYTF
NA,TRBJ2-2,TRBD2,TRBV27,TGTGCCAGCTTCTCATCTCCGGGACTAGCGGGAATAACCGGGGAGCTGTTTTTT,CASFSSPGLAGITGELFF
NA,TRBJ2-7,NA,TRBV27,TGTGCCAGCAGTGGGCAGCCCTATGACGAGCAGTACTTC,CASSGQPYDEQYF
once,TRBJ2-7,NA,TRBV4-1,TGCGCCAGCAGCCCACAGTCGACAAGCCTCTACGAGCAGTACTTC,CASSPQSTSLYEQYF
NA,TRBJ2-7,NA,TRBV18,TGTGCCAGCTCGGGACTTTTTGGTGGGGACTACGAGCAGTACTTC,CASSGLFGGDYEQYF
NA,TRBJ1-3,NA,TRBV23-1,TGCGCCAGCAGTTCTTCCGGGACAACGGAAAACACCATATATTTT,CASSSSGTTENTIYF
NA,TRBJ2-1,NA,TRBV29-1,TGCAGCGTTGAAGGGCTGGCAGGGGTCTCCTACAATGAGCAGTTCTTC,CSVEGLAGVSYNEQFF
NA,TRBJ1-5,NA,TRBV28,TGTGCCAGCAGAGAACCGAGGGATCAGCCCCAGCATTTT,CASREPRDQPQHF
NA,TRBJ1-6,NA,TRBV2,TGTGCCAGCAGTGAAGGGGATCTGGCCAGGGCACCCCTCCACTTT,CASSEGDLARAPLHF
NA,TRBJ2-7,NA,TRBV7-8,TGTGCCAGCAGCTTAGTAGTACACGAGCAGTACTTC,CASSLVVHEQYF
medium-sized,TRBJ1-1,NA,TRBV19,TGTGCCAGTACCCCCGGGGGGTATGTGAATGAAGCTTTCTTT,CASTPGGYVNEAFF
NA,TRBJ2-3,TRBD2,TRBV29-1,TGCAGCGTGTGGACTAGCGGGCCAGGCACAGATACGCAGTATTTT,CSVWTSGPGTDTQYF
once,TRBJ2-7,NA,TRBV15,TGTGCCACCAGCCGCCCCGCTCGGGGGTTCTCCTACGAGCAGTACTTC,CATSRPARGFSYEQYF
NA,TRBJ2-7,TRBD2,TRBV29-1,TGCAGCGTCGCCCCCCTAGCGGGGGACTCCTACGAGCAGTACTTC,CSVAPLAGDSYEQYF